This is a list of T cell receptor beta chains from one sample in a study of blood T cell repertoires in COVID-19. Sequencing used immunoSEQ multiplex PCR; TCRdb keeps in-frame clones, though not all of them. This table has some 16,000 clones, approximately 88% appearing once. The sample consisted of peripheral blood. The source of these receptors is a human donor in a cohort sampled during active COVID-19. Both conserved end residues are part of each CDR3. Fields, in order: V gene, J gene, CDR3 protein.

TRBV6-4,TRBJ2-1,CASSDVGVGLNEQFF
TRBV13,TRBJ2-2,CASSLGGAGTGELFF
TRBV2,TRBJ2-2,CASSESRPGQGGGELFF
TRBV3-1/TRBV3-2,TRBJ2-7,CASSQAVDSGKQYF
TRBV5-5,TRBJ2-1,CASSPGGQNYNEQFF
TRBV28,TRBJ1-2,CASSSRDRPNYGYTF
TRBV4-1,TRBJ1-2,CASSQEGTVRGYTF
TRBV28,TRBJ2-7,CASSGTSSYEQYF
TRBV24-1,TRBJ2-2,CATSAAGFARELFF
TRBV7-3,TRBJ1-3,CASSLTGGNSGNTIYF
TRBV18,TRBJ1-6,CASSHRDRTLNSPLHF
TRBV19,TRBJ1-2,CASSTGTPRSYYGYTF
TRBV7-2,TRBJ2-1,CASSRGLAGGFEQFF
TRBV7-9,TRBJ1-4,CASSLAGGGEKLFF
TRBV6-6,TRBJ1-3,CASNGGAGGNTIYF
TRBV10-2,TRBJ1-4,CASSDLDRVRGEKLFF
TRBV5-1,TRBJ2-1,CASSLFSAGANEQFF
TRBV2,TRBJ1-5,CASSQRDSRQPQHF
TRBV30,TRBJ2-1,CAWRKGSYNEQFF
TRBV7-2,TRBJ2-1,CASRLTGADWHEQFF
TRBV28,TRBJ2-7,CASRRSDGGYEQYF
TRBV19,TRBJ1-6,CASSIAGADLNSPLHF
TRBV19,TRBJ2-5,CASSTHRGGAETQYF
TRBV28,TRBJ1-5,CASSSGTGGSQPQHF
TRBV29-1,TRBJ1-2,CSVEPWEGGYTF
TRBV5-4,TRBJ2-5,CASSRGGPIQETQYF
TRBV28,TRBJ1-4,CASSVPRGRLTNEKLFF
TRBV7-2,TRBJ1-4,CASSLSPGDEKLFF
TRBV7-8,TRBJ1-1,CASRLGRGEAGAFF
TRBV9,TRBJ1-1,CASSVDTGHNTEAFF
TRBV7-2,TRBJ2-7,CASRLMPGHSEQYF